This T cell receptor (beta chain) appears in the sequencing data of a study of shared clonotypes between healthy human individuals. CD45RO-negative, CCR7-positively selected cells formed the naive CD8 fraction, excluding terminally differentiated effector memory CD45RA+ cells. V gave up 5 bases and J gave up 10 bases, with 12 bases separating them. CDR1 SNHLY and CDR2 FYNNEI come from the germline V gene. This CDR3 is 12 amino acids long. Sequencing was performed with immunoSEQ multiplex PCR; in TCRdb, only in-frame clones are kept and a portion is missing. The sample includes approximately 1.9 million clones, around 93% seen only once; the top ten take more than 1.5%.

The sequence derives from a man between 18 and 35 years old in good health. Some clones in this sample may be carry-over from other donors' samples. The sequenced material came from naive CD8+ T cells from PBMCs. J is TRBJ2-1 and V is TRBV2; D is uncertain. The CDR3 protein is CASSLLTWEQFF. The CDR3 nucleotides read TGTGCCAGCAGTCTTCTTACGTGGGAGCAGTTCTTC.